These 21 T cell receptor beta chains originate from one sample sequenced in a study of OX40 agonist ivuxolimab in advanced cancers. Here immunoSEQ multiplex PCR was the method, and the copy in TCRdb shows in-frame clones only, minus some. Of fewer than 85,000 clones in the sample, about 86% were seen once. The sample in question was CD4+ or CD8+ T cells sorted from blood, obtained in a trial of the OX40 agonist ivuxolimab. These receptors were collected from an adult with an advanced solid tumor such as melanoma, head and neck, liver or kidney cancer.

The V and J genes are TRBV9 and TRBJ1-2; 7 positions match TRBD1. CDR1 is SGDLS and CDR2 is YYNGEE in the germline V gene. The trim removed 4 bases at V and 4 bases at J, leaving 10 bases unmatched. The CDR3 has 15 amino acids. The CDR3 DNA reads as TGTGCCAGCAGCCTTAATCCGGGACAGACCTATGGCTACACCTTC. This sequence encodes CASSLNPGQTYGYTF.

The chain employs TRBV14 and TRBJ2-4; 10 positions agree with TRBD1. Trimming took 4 bases from V and 7 from J; bases not matched to a gene: 10. Germline V gives CDR1 SGHDN, CDR2 FVKESK. The CDR3 runs to 16 residues. Here the CDR3 reads CASSRMGTGELNIQYF. The CDR3 DNA follows: TGTGCCAGCAGCCGTATGGGGACAGGGGAGTTGAACATTCAGTACTTC.

The chain links TRBV7-3 to TRBJ2-3, with 7 bases fitting TRBD1. The germline gives CDR1 SGHTA, CDR2 FQGTGA. The J segment lost 1 base and the V segment lost 5 bases, leaving 9 bases of the junction unmatched. The CDR3 totals 16 residues. In DNA form, the CDR3 reads TGTGCCAGCAGCCCTCTTCGACAGGGCCGCACAGATACGCAGTATTTT. Translation: CASSPLRQGRTDTQYF.

There are a few counts of this clone. The chain combines TRBV9 with TRBJ2-3, with D tentatively TRBD2 (6 bases). The CDR3 covers 13 residues. Germline loops: CDR1 SGDLS, CDR2 YYNGEE. V lost 2 bases and J lost 10, with 14 bases in between. This CDR3 is CASSVVADHPQYF. Here the CDR3 DNA reads TGTGCCAGCAGCGTGGTAGCGGACCACCCGCAGTATTTT.

CDR3 DNA: TGTGCCAGCAGTTCGTTCAGAACGAACACTGAAGCTTTCTTT. This translates into CASSSFRTNTEAFF. This sequence joins TRBV6-6 and TRBJ1-1; no firm D call. This CDR3 is 14 amino acids long. V was cut by 4 bases and J by 1 base, with 10 bases left in between. In germline, CDR1 is MNHNY, CDR2 SVGAGI (reference sequence).

This chain links TRBV7-3 with TRBJ2-1; D not certain. This CDR3 region has 13 residues. V was trimmed by 1 base and J by 5 bases, leaving 6 bases between them. Germline CDR1 is SGHTA and CDR2 is FQGTGA. In DNA form, the CDR3 reads TGTGCCAGCAGCTTAATTGGGGACAATGAGCAGTTCTTC. Encoded protein: CASSLIGDNEQFF.

This clone has only a few counts. The chain employs TRBV12-5 and TRBJ2-7; D could derive from TRBD1 or TRBD2 (5 bases each). The CDR3 loop spans 13 amino acids. V lost 6 bases and J lost 3, with 12 bases in between. The germline V gene has CDR1 LGHNT and CDR2 FRNRAP. The CDR3 DNA reads as TGTGCTAGTGGAAGGGACGGACTCTACGAGCAGTACTTC. Translated, it gives CASGRDGLYEQYF.

This chain uses TRBV28 with TRBJ2-2; possible D gene TRBD2, 5 bases. In germline, CDR1 is MDHEN, CDR2 SYDVKM. The CDR3 length is 13 residues. Trimming cost V 8 bases and J 6 bases, with 13 bases left between them. CDR3 loop: CASRQDLAGELFF. The CDR3 DNA reads TGTGCCAGCCGTCAGGACTTAGCCGGGGAGCTGTTTTTT.

This chain uses TRBV19 with TRBJ2-1, with D tentatively TRBD2 (5 bases). The germline CDR1 and CDR2 sequences are LNHDA and SQIVND (reference sequence). This CDR3 is built from 15 residues. V was shortened by 6 bases and J by 4 bases, with 16 bases between the two germline ends. The CDR3 DNA reads as TGTGCCAGTAGACCGGGAAGGATAGAATACAATGAGCAGTTCTTC. Its translation is CASRPGRIEYNEQFF. The whole variable domain, remainder taken from reference TRBV19 and TRBJ2-1, is DGGITQSPKYLFRKEGQNVTLSCEQNLNHDAMYWYRQDPGQGLRLIYYSQIVNDFQKGDIAEGYSVSREKKESFPLTVTSAQKNPTAFYLCASRPGRIEYNEQFFGPGTRLTVL.

V is TRBV7-2 and J is TRBJ2-1, with D unresolved. The CDR3 is 12 amino acids. V was shortened by 5 bases and J by 9 bases, with 11 bases between the two germline ends. Germline loops: CDR1 SGHTA, CDR2 FQGNSA. The CDR3 DNA reads TGTGCCAGCAGCCGATCGATCGGTGAGCAGTTCTTC. It translates to CASSRSIGEQFF.

The chain carries TRBV6-6 and TRBJ1-2; D is possibly TRBD1 (5 bases). Trimming cost V 1 base and J 10 bases, with 7 bases left between them. The CDR3 sequence is 11 residues long. Germline values: CDR1 MNHNY, CDR2 SVGAGI (reference sequence). For the CDR3, the DNA is TGTGCCAGCAGTTACTGGGGGACCTACACCTTC. It codes for CASSYWGTYTF.

J is TRBJ1-3 and V is TRBV21-1. TRBV21-1 is recorded as a pseudogene. The CDR3 consists of 16 residues. For the CDR3, the DNA is TGTGCCAGCAGCATCCCAGTTTATTTCGGCGGAAACACCATATATTTT. It yields the protein CASSIPVYFGGNTIYF.

The chain links TRBV6-1 to TRBJ2-7; unclear D gene. The CDR3 totals 13 residues. The V gene's germline CDR1 is MNHNS and CDR2 SASEGT. V lost 6 bases and J lost 0, with 9 bases in between. This chain's CDR3 is CASRPIGSYEQYF. As DNA, the CDR3 is TGTGCCAGCAGGCCGATCGGCTCCTACGAGCAGTACTTC.

This sequence joins TRBV5-5 and TRBJ1-6, with D perhaps matching TRBD1 (5 bases). Germline values: CDR1 SGHKS, CDR2 YYEKEE (reference sequence). The CDR3 is 15 amino acids. V lost 6 bases and J 9 bases, leaving 19 bases between the germline ends. The chain's CDR3 is CASTPGGGFGSPLHF. The CDR3 DNA sequence: TGTGCCAGCACCCCGGGGGGTGGATTCGGTTCACCCCTCCACTTT.

The chain has TRBV5-6 and TRBJ1-3, with 8 bases fitting TRBD1. The CDR3 loop spans 15 amino acids. Germline V gives CDR1 SGHDT, CDR2 YYEEEE. Trimming at V came to 4 bases and at J to 0 bases, leaving 3 bases not matched to a gene. CDR3 DNA sequence: TGTGCCAGCAGCGGTACAGGGGGCTCTGGAAACACCATATATTTT. This codes for CASSGTGGSGNTIYF. The complete variable domain, with remaining parts taken from reference TRBV5-6 and TRBJ1-3, reads DAGVTQSPTHLIKTRGQQVTLRCSPKSGHDTVSWYQQALGQGPQFIFQYYEEEERQRGNFPDRFSGHQFPNYSSELNVNALLLGDSALYLCASSGTGGSGNTIYFGEGSWLTVV.

The chain couples TRBV7-9 to TRBJ2-7; no definite D call. Germline CDR1 is SEHNR and CDR2 is FQNEAQ (reference sequence). V was pared by 7 bases and J by 2 bases, with 12 bases between. The CDR3 totals 13 residues. CDR3 nucleotides: TGTGCCAGCACCGAAACAGTTACCTACGAGCAGTACTTC. Encoded protein: CASTETVTYEQYF.

V gene TRBV9 combines with J gene TRBJ1-2, with TRBD1 as a possible D gene (5 bases). The CDR3 runs 13 residues. The germline V gene has CDR1 SGDLS and CDR2 YYNGEE. V dropped 1 base and J dropped 8 bases, with 12 bases sitting between them. The CDR3 reads CASSVPGQYGYTF. The CDR3 coding sequence is TGTGCCAGCAGCGTACCCGGACAATACGGCTACACCTTC.

The rearrangement joins TRBV6-1 to TRBJ1-5, with a possible D match to TRBD1 (6 bases). There are 16 residues in the CDR3. Germline V CDR1 and CDR2: MNHNS, SASEGT. Between the trimmed V and J ends, which lost 2 bases and 0 bases, there was a span of 11 bases. This chain's CDR3 is CASSELRGGSNQPQHF. The CDR3 DNA sequence: TGTGCCAGCAGTGAATTAAGGGGGGGTAGCAATCAGCCCCAGCATTTT.

This clone was found a few times. The rearrangement uses TRBV7-2 and TRBJ2-3, with D possibly matching TRBD2 (5 bases). CDR1 is SGHTA, CDR2 FQGNSA, per germline. Trimming pared 5 bases from V and 2 bases from J, leaving 14 bases between. This CDR3 region has 15 residues. The CDR3 DNA reads TGTGCCAGCAGCGGTGGGGAGAGACCCACAGATACGCAGTATTTT. As protein: CASSGGERPTDTQYF.

CDR3 nucleotide sequence: TGCGCCAGCAGTTCAGGGGGCCGTAATGAAAAACTGTTTTTT. Its protein is CASSSGGRNEKLFF. This chain joins TRBV5-1 and TRBJ1-4; 8 bases are shared with TRBD1. Germline values: CDR1 SGHRS, CDR2 YFSETQ. This CDR3 has 14 residues. Germline trimming cut 5 bases from V and 4 bases from J; bases unmatched to any gene: 4.

V and J are TRBV7-2 and TRBJ1-4, with 7 positions matching TRBD1. This CDR3 comprises 15 residues. The V segment lost 5 bases and the J segment 8 bases; nucleotides outside the gene matches: 11. Germline loops: CDR1 SGHTA, CDR2 FQGNSA. The chain's CDR3 is CASSPGTVLQEKLFF. The CDR3 DNA is TGTGCCAGCAGCCCGGGGACAGTCCTACAAGAAAAACTGTTTTTT.